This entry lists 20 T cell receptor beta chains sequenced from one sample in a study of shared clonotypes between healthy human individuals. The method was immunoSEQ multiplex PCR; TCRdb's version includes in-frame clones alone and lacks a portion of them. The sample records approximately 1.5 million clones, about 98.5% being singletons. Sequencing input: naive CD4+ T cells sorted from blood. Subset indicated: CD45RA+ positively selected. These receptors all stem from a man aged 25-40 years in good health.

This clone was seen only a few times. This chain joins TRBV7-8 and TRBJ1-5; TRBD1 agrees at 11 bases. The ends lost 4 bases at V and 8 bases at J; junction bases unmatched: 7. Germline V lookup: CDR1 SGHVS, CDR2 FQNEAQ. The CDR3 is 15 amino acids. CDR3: CASSSGTGGLEPQHF. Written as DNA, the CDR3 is TGTGCCAGCAGCTCCGGGACAGGGGGGCTGGAGCCCCAGCATTTT.

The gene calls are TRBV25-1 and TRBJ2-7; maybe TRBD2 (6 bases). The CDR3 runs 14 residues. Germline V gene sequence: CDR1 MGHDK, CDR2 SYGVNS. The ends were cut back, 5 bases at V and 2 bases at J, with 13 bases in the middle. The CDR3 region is CASSIPGLPYEQYF. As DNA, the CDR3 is TGTGCCAGCAGTATTCCGGGACTTCCCTACGAGCAGTACTTC.

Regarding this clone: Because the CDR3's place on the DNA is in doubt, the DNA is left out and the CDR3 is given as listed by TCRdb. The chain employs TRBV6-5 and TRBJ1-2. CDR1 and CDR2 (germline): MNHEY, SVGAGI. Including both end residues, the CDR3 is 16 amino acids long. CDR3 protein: CASSYFGPRSGSGYTF.

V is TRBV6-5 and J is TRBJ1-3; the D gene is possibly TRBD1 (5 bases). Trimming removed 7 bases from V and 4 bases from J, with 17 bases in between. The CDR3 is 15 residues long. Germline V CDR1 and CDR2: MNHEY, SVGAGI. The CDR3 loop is CASTLGVIGGNTIYF. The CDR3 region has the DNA TGTGCCAGCACCCTGGGGGTGATCGGCGGAAACACCATATATTTT.

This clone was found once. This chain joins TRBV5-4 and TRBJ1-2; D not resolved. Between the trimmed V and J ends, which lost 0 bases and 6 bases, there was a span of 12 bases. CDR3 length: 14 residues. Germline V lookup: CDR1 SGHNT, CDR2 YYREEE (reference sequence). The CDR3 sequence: CASSLDWASDGYTF. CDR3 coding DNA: TGTGCCAGCAGCTTGGATTGGGCTTCTGATGGCTACACCTTC.

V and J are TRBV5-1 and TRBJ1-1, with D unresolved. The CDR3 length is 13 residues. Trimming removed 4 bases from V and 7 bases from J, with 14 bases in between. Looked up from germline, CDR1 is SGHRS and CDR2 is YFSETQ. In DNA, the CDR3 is TGCGCCAGCAGCCCCGGGGTGGACCTTGAAGCTTTCTTT. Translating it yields CASSPGVDLEAFF.

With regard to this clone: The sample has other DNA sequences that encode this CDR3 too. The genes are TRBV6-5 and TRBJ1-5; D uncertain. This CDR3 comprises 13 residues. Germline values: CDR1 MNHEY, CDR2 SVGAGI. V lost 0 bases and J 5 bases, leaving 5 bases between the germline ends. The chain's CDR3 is CASSYSSDQPQHF. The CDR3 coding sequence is TGTGCCAGCAGTTACTCGAGTGATCAGCCCCAGCATTTT.

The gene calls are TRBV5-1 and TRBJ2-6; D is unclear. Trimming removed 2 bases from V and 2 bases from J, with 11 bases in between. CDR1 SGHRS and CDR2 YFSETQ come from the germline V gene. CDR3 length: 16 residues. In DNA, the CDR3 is TGCGCCAGCAGCTTACCTTCCGACGCTGGGGCCAACGTCCTGACTTTC. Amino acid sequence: CASSLPSDAGANVLTF.

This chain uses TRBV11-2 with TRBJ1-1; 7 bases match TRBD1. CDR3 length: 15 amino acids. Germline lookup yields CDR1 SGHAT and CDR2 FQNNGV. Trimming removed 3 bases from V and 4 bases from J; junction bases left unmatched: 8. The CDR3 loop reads CASSFLPTGITEAFF. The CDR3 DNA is TGTGCCAGCAGCTTTTTACCGACAGGGATCACTGAAGCTTTCTTT. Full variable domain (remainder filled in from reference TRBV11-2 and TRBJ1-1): EAGVAQSPRYKIIEKRQSVAFWCNPISGHATLYWYQQILGQGPKLLIQFQNNGVVDDSQLPKDRFSAERLKGVDSTLKIQPAKLEDSAVYLCASSFLPTGITEAFFGQGTRLTVV.

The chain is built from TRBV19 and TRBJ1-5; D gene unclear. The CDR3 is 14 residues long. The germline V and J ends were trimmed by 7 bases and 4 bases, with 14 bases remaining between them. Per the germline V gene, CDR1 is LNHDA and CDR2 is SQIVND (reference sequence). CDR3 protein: CASNGPPGNQPQHF. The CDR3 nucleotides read TGTGCCAGTAACGGGCCTCCGGGTAATCAGCCCCAGCATTTT.

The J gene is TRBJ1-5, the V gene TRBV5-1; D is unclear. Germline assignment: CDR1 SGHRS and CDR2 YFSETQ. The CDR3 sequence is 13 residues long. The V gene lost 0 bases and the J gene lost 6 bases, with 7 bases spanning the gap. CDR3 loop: CASSLEGIQPQHF. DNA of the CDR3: TGCGCCAGCAGCTTGGAAGGGATTCAGCCCCAGCATTTT.

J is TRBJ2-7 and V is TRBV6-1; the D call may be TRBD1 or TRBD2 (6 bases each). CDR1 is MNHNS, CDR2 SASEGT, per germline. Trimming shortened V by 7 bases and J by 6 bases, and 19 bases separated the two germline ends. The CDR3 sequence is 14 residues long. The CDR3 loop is CASKGGSHYLEQYF. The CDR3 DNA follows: TGTGCCAGCAAGGGGGGCTCTCACTACCTCGAGCAGTACTTC.

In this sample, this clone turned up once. Written as DNA, the CDR3 is TGCGCCAGCAGCTTGGTAAGGTCGAATGAGCAGTTCTTC. This translates into CASSLVRSNEQFF. The V gene is TRBV5-1, the J gene TRBJ2-1; D remains ambiguous. The germline gives CDR1 SGHRS, CDR2 YFSETQ. This CDR3 contains 13 residues. V was clipped by 0 bases and J by 7 bases, with 8 bases between them.

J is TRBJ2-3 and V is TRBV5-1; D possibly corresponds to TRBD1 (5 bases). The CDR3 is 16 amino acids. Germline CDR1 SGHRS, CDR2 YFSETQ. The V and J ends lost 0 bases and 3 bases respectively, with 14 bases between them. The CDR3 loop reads CASSLASSAGTDTQYF. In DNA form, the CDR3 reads TGCGCCAGCAGCTTGGCCTCTTCTGCAGGGACAGATACGCAGTATTTT.

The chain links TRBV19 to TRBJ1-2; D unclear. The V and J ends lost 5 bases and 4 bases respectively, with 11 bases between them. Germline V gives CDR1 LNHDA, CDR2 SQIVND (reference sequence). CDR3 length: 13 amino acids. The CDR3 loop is CASSLRETYGYTF. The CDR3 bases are TGTGCCAGTAGTCTACGAGAGACCTATGGCTACACCTTC.

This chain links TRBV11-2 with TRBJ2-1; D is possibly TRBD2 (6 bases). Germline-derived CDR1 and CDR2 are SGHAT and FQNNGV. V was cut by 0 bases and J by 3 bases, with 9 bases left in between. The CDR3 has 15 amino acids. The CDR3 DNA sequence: TGTGCCAGCAGCTTAGAAGCGGGCTACTACAATGAGCAGTTCTTC. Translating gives CASSLEAGYYNEQFF.

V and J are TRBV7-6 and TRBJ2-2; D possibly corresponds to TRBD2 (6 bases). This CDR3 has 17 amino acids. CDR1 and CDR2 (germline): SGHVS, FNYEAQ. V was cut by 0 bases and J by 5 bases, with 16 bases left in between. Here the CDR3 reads CASSLASSATGTGELFF. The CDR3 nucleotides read TGTGCCAGCAGCTTAGCGTCTAGCGCGACGGGGACCGGGGAGCTGTTTTTT.

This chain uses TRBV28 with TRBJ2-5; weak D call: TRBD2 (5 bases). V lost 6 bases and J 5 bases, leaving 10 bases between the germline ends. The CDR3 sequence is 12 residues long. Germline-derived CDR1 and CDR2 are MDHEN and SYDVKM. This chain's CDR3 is CASRERGETQYF. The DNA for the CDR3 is TGTGCCAGCAGGGAGAGAGGGGAGACCCAGTACTTC.

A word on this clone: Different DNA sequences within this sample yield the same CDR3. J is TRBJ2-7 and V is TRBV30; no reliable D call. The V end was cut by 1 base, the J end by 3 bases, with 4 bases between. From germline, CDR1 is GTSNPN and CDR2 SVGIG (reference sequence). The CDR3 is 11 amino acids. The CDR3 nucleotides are TGTGCCTGGAGTGCAAGCTACGAGCAGTACTTC. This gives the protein CAWSASYEQYF.

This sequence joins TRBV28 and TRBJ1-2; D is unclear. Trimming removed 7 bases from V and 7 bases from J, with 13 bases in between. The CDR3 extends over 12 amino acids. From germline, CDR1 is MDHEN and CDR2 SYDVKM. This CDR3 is CASNEGAGGYTF. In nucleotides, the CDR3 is TGTGCCAGCAACGAGGGCGCGGGTGGCTACACCTTC.